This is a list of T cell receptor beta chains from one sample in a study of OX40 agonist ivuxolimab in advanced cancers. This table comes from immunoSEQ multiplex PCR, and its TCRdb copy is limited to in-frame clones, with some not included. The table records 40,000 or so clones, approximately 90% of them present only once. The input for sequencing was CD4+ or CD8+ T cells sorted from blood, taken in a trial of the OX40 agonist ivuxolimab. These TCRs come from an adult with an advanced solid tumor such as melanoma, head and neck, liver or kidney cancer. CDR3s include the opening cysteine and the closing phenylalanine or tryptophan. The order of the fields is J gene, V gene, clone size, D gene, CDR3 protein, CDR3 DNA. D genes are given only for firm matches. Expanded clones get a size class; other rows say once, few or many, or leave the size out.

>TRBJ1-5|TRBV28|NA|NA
CTSSSGNQPQHF
TGTACCAGCAGTTCGGGCAATCAGCCCCAGCATTTT
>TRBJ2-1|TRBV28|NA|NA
CASSLAGALNEQFF
TGTGCCAGCAGTTTGGCGGGGGCCCTAAATGAGCAGTTCTTC
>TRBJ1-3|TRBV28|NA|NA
CASSTAGTGNTIYF
TGTGCCAGCAGTACCGCAGGGACTGGAAACACCATATATTTT
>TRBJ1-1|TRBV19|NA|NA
CASSIVAGSMNTEAFF
TGTGCCAGTAGTATAGTTGCGGGATCAATGAACACTGAAGCTTTCTTT
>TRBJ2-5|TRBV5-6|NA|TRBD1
CASSSVEGAAQYF
TGTGCCAGCAGCTCGGTTGAGGGGGCGGCCCAGTACTTC
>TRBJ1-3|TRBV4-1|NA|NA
CASSQEPQPTGNTIYF
TGCGCCAGCAGCCAAGAGCCACAGCCGACTGGAAACACCATATATTTT
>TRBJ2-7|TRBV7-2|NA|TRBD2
CASSLDGAGGTYEQYF
TGTGCCAGCAGCTTAGATGGGGCGGGGGGGACCTACGAGCAGTACTTC
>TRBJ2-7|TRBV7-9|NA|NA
CASSLGSLTPYEQYF
TGTGCCAGCAGCTTAGGTAGTCTTACACCCTACGAGCAGTACTTC
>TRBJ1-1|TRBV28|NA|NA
CASSIGPVDAEAFF
TGTGCCAGCAGCATAGGGCCCGTAGATGCTGAAGCTTTCTTT
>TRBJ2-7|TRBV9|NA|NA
CASSPSGSYEQYF
TGTGCCAGCAGCCCCTCGGGTTCCTACGAGCAGTACTTC
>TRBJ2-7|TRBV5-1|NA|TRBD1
CASSDRGLSYEQYF
TGCGCCAGCTCGGACAGGGGGCTTTCCTACGAGCAGTACTTC
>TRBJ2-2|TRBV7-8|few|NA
CASSSDRRGELFF
TGTGCCAGCAGCTCTGACAGGAGAGGGGAGCTGTTTTTT
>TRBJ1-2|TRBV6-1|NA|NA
CASRPTGDYGYTF
TGTGCCAGCCGGCCGACGGGAGACTATGGCTACACCTTC
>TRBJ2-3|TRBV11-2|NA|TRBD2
CASSHPSGRSTDTQYF
TGTGCCAGCAGCCACCCTAGCGGGAGGAGCACAGATACGCAGTATTTT
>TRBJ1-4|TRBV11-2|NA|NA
CASSLDGRRELEKLFF
TGTGCCAGCAGCTTAGACGGGCGGCGAGAGTTAGAAAAACTGTTTTTT
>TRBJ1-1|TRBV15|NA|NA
CATSEGFGTEAFF
TGTGCCACCAGCGAGGGGTTTGGCACTGAAGCTTTCTTT
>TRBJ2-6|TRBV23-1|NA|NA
CASSSRHTQQSRANVLTF
TGCGCCAGCAGTTCCAGACATACGCAACAAAGTCGGGCCAACGTCCTGACTTTC
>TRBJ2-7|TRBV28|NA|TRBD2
CASTLAGGSDSYEQYF
TGTGCCAGCACGCTAGCGGGAGGATCCGACTCCTACGAGCAGTACTTC
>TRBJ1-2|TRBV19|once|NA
CASSTGAGYTF
TGTGCCAGTAGTACGGGCGCTGGCTACACCTTC
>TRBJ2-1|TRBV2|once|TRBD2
CASSGRGYEQFF
TGTGCCAGTAGCGGGAGAGGGTATGAGCAGTTCTTC
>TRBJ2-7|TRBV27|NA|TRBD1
CASSLGAGGQHEQYF
TGTGCCAGCTCCCTCGGGGCAGGGGGCCAGCACGAGCAGTACTTC
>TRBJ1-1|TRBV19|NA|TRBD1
CASSMDRPGQDGYLSTEAFF
TGTGCCAGTAGTATGGATAGGCCGGGACAGGACGGGTACCTGAGCACTGAAGCTTTCTTT
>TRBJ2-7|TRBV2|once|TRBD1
CASRGDSYEQYF
TGTGCCAGCAGGGGGGACAGCTACGAGCAGTACTTC
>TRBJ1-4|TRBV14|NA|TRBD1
CASSHFGQGNEKLFF
TGTGCCAGCAGCCATTTTGGACAGGGTAATGAAAAACTGTTTTTT
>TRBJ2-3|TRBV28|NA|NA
CASSLGVTGVADTQYF
TGTGCCAGCAGTTTGGGCGTGACCGGGGTAGCAGATACGCAGTATTTT
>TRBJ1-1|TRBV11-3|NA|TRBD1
CASSMAGGSMNTEAFF
TGTGCCAGCAGCATGGCAGGGGGGTCGATGAACACTGAAGCTTTCTTT
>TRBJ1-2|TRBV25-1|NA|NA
CASSGGAPSRGYTF
TGTGCCAGCAGTGGGGGGGCCCCGAGTCGGGGCTACACCTTC
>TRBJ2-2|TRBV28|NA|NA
CASSSGGSWTGELFF
TGTGCCAGCAGCTCCGGGGGATCGTGGACCGGGGAGCTGTTTTTT
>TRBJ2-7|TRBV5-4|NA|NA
CASSLGAEATYEQYF
TGTGCCAGCAGCTTGGGGGCAGAGGCTACCTACGAGCAGTACTTC
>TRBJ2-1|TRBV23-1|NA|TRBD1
CASSQILVTVPLWQGEVQEQFF
TGCGCCAGCAGTCAAATTTTGGTCACGGTCCCATTGTGGCAGGGGGAAGTCCAAGAGCAGTTCTTC
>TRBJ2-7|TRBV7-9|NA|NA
CASSGRGQADEQYF
TGTGCCAGCAGCGGACGTGGGCAGGCCGACGAGCAGTACTTC
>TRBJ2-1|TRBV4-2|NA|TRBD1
CASSQEDRAYNEQFF
TGTGCCAGCAGCCAAGAGGACAGGGCGTACAATGAGCAGTTCTTC
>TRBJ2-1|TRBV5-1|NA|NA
CASSSSPSSYNEQFF
TGCGCCAGCAGCTCCTCACCCAGCTCCTACAATGAGCAGTTCTTC
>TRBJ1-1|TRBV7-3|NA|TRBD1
CASSLAGTGVMNTEAFF
TGTGCCAGCAGCTTAGCCGGGACAGGCGTAATGAACACTGAAGCTTTCTTT
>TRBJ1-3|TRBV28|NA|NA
CASSSWAGVLPGNTIYF
TGTGCCAGCAGTTCTTGGGCCGGGGTTTTACCTGGAAACACCATATATTTT
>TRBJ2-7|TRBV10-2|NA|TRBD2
CASSDWTSGSYEQYF
TGCGCCAGCAGTGATTGGACTAGCGGTTCCTACGAGCAGTACTTC
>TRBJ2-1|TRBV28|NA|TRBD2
CATQELAETPGSYNEQFF
TGTGCCACCCAAGAACTAGCGGAGACCCCGGGGTCCTACAATGAGCAGTTCTTC
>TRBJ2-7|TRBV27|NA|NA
CASSHGGGYEQYF
TGTGCCAGCAGTCACGGTGGGGGCTACGAGCAGTACTTC
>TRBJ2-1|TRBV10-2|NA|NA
CASSDVRLGQFF
TGCGCCAGCAGTGACGTGAGACTAGGCCAGTTCTTC
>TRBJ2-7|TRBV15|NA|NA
CATSRDHTGGEQYF
TGTGCCACCAGCAGAGATCACACAGGTGGCGAGCAGTACTTC
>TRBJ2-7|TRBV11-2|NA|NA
CASSLGRLSRNEQYF
TGTGCCAGCAGCTTAGGGAGACTTAGCAGGAACGAGCAGTACTTC
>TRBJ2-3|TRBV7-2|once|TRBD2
CASSLTGLAGDTQYF
TGTGCCAGCAGCTTAACGGGACTAGCGGGAGATACGCAGTATTTT
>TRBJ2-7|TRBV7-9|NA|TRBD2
CASSPISGRGYEQYF
TGTGCCAGCAGCCCCATTAGCGGGAGGGGGTACGAGCAGTACTTC
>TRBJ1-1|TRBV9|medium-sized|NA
CASSVAGMDTEAFF
TGTGCCAGCAGCGTAGCGGGGATGGACACTGAAGCTTTCTTT
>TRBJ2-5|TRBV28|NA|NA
CASSLVGAETQYF
TGTGCCAGCAGTTTAGTAGGCGCAGAGACCCAGTACTTC
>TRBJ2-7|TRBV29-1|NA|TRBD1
CSVYGTADYEQYF
TGCAGCGTATATGGGACAGCCGATTACGAGCAGTACTTC
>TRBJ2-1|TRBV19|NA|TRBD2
CASGSSGREYNEQFF
TGTGCCAGTGGAAGTAGCGGGAGGGAATACAATGAGCAGTTCTTC
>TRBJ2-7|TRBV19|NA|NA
CASRRGYEQYF
TGTGCCAGTAGAAGGGGTTACGAGCAGTACTTC
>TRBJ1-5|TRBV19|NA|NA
CASSPMGYPPQHF
TGTGCCAGTTCCCCAATGGGGTATCCGCCCCAGCATTTT
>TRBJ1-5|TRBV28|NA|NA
CATQGTYQPQHF
TGTGCCACCCAGGGGACTTATCAGCCCCAGCATTTT
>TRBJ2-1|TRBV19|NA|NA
CASTPSPQTAYNEQFF
TGTGCCAGTACCCCATCCCCCCAGACAGCCTACAATGAGCAGTTCTTC